This T cell receptor (beta chain) was captured by sequencing in a study of blood T cell repertoires in COVID-19. Background on the study: Italy, Spain and the United States were the sources of the convalescent and acute COVID-19 samples. Sources were T cells, B-cell-depleted T cells, or PBMCs; the material itself was cDNA or gDNA.

How the authors handled the data: Amplified reference gene primers provided the basis for estimating nucleated cell counts. TCRdb's copy holds only in-frame clones and misses some; the assay was immunoSEQ multiplex PCR. Clone size and the V and J calls come from that table; the DNA yielded D and trimming. The sample has about 330,000 clones; around four fifths are singletons. The V end was cut by 3 bases, the J end by 5 bases, with 13 bases between. There are 14 residues in the CDR3. The germline gives CDR1 MNHEY, CDR2 SMNVEV (reference sequence). This chain uses TRBV27 with TRBJ1-1; D possibly corresponds to TRBD1 (6 bases). The sequencing input was peripheral blood. The TCR originated in a woman aged 45 to 65 with acute or convalescent COVID-19. The CDR3 region has the DNA TGTGCCAGCAGTTTGGGGGGGCCATGGACTGAAGCTTTCTTT. This gives the protein CASSLGGPWTEAFF.